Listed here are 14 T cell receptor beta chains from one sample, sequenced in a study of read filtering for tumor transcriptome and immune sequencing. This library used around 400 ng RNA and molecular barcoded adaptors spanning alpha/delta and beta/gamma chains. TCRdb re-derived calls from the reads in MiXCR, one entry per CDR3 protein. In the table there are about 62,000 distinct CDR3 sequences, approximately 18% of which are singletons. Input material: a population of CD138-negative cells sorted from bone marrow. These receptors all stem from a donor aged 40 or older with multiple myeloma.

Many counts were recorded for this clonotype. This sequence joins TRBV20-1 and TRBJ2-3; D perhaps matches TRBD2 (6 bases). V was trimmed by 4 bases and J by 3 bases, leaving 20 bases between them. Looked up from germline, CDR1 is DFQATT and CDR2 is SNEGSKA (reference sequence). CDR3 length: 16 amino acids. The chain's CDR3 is CSAIRAGGASTDTQYF. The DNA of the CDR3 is TGCAGTGCTATAAGAGCGGGCGGGGCCTCAACAGATACGCAGTATTTT.

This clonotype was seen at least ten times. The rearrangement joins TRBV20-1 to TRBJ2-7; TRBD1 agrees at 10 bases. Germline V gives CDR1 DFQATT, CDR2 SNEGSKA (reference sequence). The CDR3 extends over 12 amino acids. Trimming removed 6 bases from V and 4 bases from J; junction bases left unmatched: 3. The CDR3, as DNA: TGCAGTGCCCCGGACAGGGGGTACGAGCAGTACTTC. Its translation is CSAPDRGYEQYF.

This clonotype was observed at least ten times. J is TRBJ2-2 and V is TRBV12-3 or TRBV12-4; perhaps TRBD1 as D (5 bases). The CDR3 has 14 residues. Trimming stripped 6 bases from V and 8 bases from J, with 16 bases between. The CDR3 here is CASSPDRPSGELFF. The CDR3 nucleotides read TGTGCCAGCAGCCCAGACAGACCGTCGGGGGAGCTGTTTTTT.

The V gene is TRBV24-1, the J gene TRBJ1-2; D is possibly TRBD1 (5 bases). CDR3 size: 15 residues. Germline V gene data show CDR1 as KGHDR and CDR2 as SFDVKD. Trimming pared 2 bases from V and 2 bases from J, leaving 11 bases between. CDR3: CATSDYGTPNYGYTF. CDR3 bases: TGTGCCACCAGTGATTACGGGACCCCCAACTATGGCTACACCTTC.

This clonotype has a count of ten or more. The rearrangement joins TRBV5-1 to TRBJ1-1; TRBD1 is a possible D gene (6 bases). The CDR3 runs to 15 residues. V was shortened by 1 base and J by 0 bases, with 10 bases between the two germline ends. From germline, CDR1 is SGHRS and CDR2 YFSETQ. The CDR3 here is CASSLRGGLNTEAFF. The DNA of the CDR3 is TGCGCCAGCAGCTTGAGGGGGGGGCTGAACACTGAAGCTTTCTTT.

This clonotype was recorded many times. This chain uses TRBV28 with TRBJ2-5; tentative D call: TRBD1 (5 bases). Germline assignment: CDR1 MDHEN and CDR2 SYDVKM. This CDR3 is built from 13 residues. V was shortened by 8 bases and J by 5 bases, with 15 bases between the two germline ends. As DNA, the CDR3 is TGTGCCAGCTCTAGGGGCGAGTGGGAGACCCAGTACTTC. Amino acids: CASSRGEWETQYF.

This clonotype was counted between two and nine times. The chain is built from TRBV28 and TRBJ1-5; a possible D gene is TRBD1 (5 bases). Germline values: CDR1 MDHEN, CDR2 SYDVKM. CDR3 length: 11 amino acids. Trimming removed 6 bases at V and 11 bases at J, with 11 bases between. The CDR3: CASSSRASQHF. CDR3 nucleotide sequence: TGTGCCAGCAGCTCCAGGGCATCCCAGCATTTT.

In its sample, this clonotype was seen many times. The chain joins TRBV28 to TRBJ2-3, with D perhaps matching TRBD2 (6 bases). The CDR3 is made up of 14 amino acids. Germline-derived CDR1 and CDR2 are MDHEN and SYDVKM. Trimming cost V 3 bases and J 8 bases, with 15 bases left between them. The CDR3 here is CASSFVGLQTTQYF. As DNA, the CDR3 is TGTGCCAGCAGTTTCGTGGGACTCCAAACTACGCAGTATTTT.

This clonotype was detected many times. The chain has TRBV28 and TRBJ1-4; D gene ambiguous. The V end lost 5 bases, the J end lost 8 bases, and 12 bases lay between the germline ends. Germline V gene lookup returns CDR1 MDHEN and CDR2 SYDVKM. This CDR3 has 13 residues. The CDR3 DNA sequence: TGTGCCAGCAGTCCATTAACTGGAGAAAAACTGTTTTTT. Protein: CASSPLTGEKLFF.

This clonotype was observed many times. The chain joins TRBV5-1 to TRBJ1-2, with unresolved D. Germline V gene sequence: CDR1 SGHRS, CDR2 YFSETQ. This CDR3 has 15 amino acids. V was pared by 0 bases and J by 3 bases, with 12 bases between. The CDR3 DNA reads TGCGCCAGCAGCTTGGGAGTGGGCTCCGACTATGGCTACACCTTC. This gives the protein CASSLGVGSDYGYTF.

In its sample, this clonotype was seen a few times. CDR3 DNA: TGTGCCAGCAGCCATATTTTCGGCGGGACAGGGGGCGGAGATACGCAGTATTTT. It specifies CASSHIFGGTGGGDTQYF. The chain employs TRBV6-5 and TRBJ2-3; TRBD1 aligns across 12 bases. The V gene end was trimmed by 6 bases and the J gene end by 5 bases; junction bases not matched to a gene: 15. The CDR3 spans 18 residues. The germline V gene has CDR1 MNHEY and CDR2 SVGAGI.

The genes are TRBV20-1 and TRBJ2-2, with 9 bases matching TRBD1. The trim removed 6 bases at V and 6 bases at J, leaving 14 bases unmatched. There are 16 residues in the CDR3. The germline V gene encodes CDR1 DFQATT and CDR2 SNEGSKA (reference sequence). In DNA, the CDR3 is TGCAGTGCGGCCGGGACAGGGCTCAATACCGCCGGGGAGCTGTTTTTT. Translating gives CSAAGTGLNTAGELFF.

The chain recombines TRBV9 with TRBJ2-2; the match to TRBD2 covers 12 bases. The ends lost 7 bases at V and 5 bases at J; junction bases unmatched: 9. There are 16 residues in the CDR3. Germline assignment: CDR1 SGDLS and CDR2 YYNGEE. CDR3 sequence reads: CASSSGGAWITGELFF. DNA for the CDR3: TGTGCCAGCTCTAGCGGGGGGGCGTGGATAACCGGGGAGCTGTTTTTT. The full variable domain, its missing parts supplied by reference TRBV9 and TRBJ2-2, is DSGVTQTPKHLITATGQRVTLRCSPRSGDLSVYWYQQSLDQGLQFLIQYYNGEERAKGNILERFSAQQFPDLHSELNLSSLELGDSALYFCASSSGGAWITGELFFGEGSRLTVL.

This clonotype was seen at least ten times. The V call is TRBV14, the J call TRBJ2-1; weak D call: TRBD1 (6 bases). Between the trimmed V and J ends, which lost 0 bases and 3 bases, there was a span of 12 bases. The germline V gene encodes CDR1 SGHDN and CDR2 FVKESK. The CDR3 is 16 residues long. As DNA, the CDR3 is TGTGCCAGCAGCCAAGATTATCGGACAGACTACAATGAGCAGTTCTTC. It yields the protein CASSQDYRTDYNEQFF.